This TCR beta chain was sequenced in a study of cytomegalovirus exposure and HLA in healthy donors. About the study: Earlier results showed roughly 120 million unique TCR beta sequences derived from roughly 180 million T cells.

In the case of this clone: Its antigen remains unidentified.

The germline V gene has CDR1 MNHEY and CDR2 SMNVEV (reference sequence). V dropped 6 bases and J dropped 1 base, with 19 bases sitting between them. The CDR3 totals 16 residues. The study, taken as a whole, reports: Reports showed the classifier diagnosing cytomegalovirus status with high specificity and sensitivity. In a later analysis, at a false discovery rate of 0.05, roughly 17,000 TCR beta sequences matched HLA alleles.

Primers included in the PCR were 60 Vbeta and 13 Jbeta primers. Repertoires were generated with immunoSEQ multiplex PCR, while TCRdb's copy carries only in-frame clones and drops some. The data hold under 200,000 clones, with approximately 71% observed a single time. This chain uses TRBV27 with TRBJ2-7; a weak D match, TRBD2 (5 bases). The source material was PBMCs. This TCR came from a man aged 45-65 years in good health and CMV-seronegative. The CDR3 reads CASRKEGTKPSYEQYF. The DNA for the CDR3 is TGTGCCAGCAGGAAAGAGGGAACAAAGCCATCCTACGAGCAGTACTTC.